The clone carrying this TCR beta chain turned up a few times. The antigen is not known. These data belong to a study of T cells in Graves' hyperthyroidism and ophthalmopathy. At the level of the study: Peripheral blood collection took place at initial diagnosis, before any treatment.

Overall study findings and caveats: Stable hyperthyroidism and ophthalmopathy were separated using 13 V-J signatures.

The germline V gene has CDR1 SGHVS and CDR2 FNYEAQ. Between the trimmed V and J ends, which lost 1 base and 0 bases, there was a span of 22 bases. This CDR3 is built from 19 residues. The CDR3 regions of TCR beta were amplified from RNA transcripts. An initial round of RT-PCR targeting the TCR CDR3 relied on the HTBI primer set. TCRdb itself ran the multiplex PCR reads through MiXCR, one entry per CDR3 protein. This sample has about 420,000 distinct CDR3 sequences, with approximately 15% found just once. The hyperthyroidism was newly diagnosed and had lasted under 2 months; the patients were aged 18 to 65.

Sequences were obtained from blood. The chain has TRBV7-6 and TRBJ2-7, with D maybe TRBD2 (6 bases). This TCR came from a woman aged 18-29 years with Graves' hyperthyroidism. CDR3 sequence reads: CASSLEPGPEVGGSYEQYF. CDR3 bases: TGTGCCAGCAGCTTAGAGCCCGGGCCGGAGGTCGGGGGCTCCTACGAGCAGTACTTC.